The entry below describes one T cell receptor beta chain. Its antigen is currently unknown. This sample was included in a study of CXCR3-negative and CXCR3-positive naive CD8 T cells. Broader study findings: With CXCR3 expression partially decreased after cryopreservation, most assays relied on fresh PBMCs. Surface CD5 looked about the same in the naive subsets, so the authors worked out TCR strength from TRB CDR3 properties. Naive cells that were CXCR3-negative or CXCR3-positive used TRBV-TRBJ genes alike, while memory cells diverged. Researchers report that CXCR3-positive naive cells carry more hydrophobic TRB CDR3s than CXCR3-negative naive cells.

This CDR3 is 13 amino acids long. Germline CDR1 and CDR2: DFQATT and SNEGSKA (reference sequence). UMI-labeled 5' RACE TRB cDNA libraries were prepared from the cells. TCRdb processed the 5' RACE reads again and assigns one entry to each CDR3 protein, with no DNA. The table lists about 98,000 distinct CDR3 sequences. V gene TRBV20-1 combines with J gene TRBJ1-1; without DNA, the TCRdb call of TRBD1 cannot be checked. Sequencing was carried out using naive CXCR3+ CD8+ T cells from blood. As to subset: CD45RO-CCR7+CD27+CD95- naive CD8+ T cells expressing CXCR3 (TNR3+). The sequence came from a human donor in good health. Some clones in this sample may be carry-over from other donors' samples. This CDR3 is CSAREGRNTEAFF.